Reported below is one T cell receptor beta chain. TCR beta from blood CD8+ and CD4+ T cells was sequenced. The germline CDR1 and CDR2 sequences are SGHRS and YFSETQ. V lost 0 bases to trimming and J lost 9 bases, with 13 bases between them. The CDR3 is 14 residues long. RNA was extracted with the RNeasy kit, and a quantity of about 0.45 to 1 ug was reverse transcribed using random hexamers. The immunoSEQ assay covered 54 Vbeta and 13 Jbeta segments for CDR3. TCRdb reprocessed the immunoSEQ multiplex PCR reads via MiXCR and lists one record per CDR3 protein. The table has around 150,000 distinct CDR3 sequences, just under 95% seen once; the top ten hold just over 0.13%. This sample is drawn from a study of CD8 T cells in Susac syndrome.

The V gene is TRBV5-1, the J gene TRBJ2-1, with TRBD2 as a possible D gene (5 bases). The TCR comes from a human donor in good health. Specimen: CD4+ T cells from PBMCs. In nucleotides, the CDR3 is TGCGCCAGCAGCTTGGCTAGCTTGTCGACTGAGCAGTTCTTC. It is translated as CASSLASLSTEQFF.